This paragraph covers one TCR beta chain sequence. As processed by the authors: Amplification with reference gene primers provided the estimates of nucleated cell counts. TCRdb's table, derived via immunoSEQ multiplex PCR, lists solely in-frame clones and lacks some. Clone size and the V and J calls come from that table; the DNA yielded D and trimming. The sample includes approximately 220,000 clones, about nine tenths of them seen just once. This record belongs to a study of blood T cell repertoires in COVID-19. Study information: Sites in the United States, Italy and Spain provided acute and convalescent COVID-19 samples. T cells, B-cell-depleted T cells, or PBMCs supplied cDNA or gDNA.

There are 13 residues in the CDR3. The receptor's source is a woman in her 50s with acute or convalescent COVID-19. Sequenced sample: peripheral blood. The gene calls are TRBV21-1 and TRBJ1-1. TRBV21-1 constitutes a pseudogene. The CDR3, as DNA: TGTGCCAGCAGCAAGTTAAAGAACACTGAAGCTTTCTTT. Amino acid sequence: CASSKLKNTEAFF.